These T cell receptor beta chains were read from a single sample in a study of T cell responses to AZD1222 COVID-19 vaccine. The protocol was immunoSEQ multiplex PCR, while the TCRdb copy is restricted to in-frame clones and leaves out a portion. The sample carries 130,000 or so clones, about 88% recorded once. This sample comprised peripheral blood, obtained 28 days after the second AZD1222 dose. Every receptor here comes from an adult who received the AZD1222 COVID-19 vaccine. Both conserved end residues are part of each CDR3. The D gene is left open where the match is weak. Not all rows give a size; the values are once, few, many and, for expanded clones, a class.

V gene	clone size	J gene	D gene	CDR3 protein	CDR3 DNA
TRBV10-3	-	TRBJ1-3	-	CAIRVGAAGNTIYF	TGTGCCATCCGAGTCGGAGCGGCTGGAAACACCATATATTTT
TRBV6-5	-	TRBJ1-1	-	CASSYSSNTEAFF	TGTGCCAGCAGTTACTCCTCGAACACTGAAGCTTTCTTT
TRBV11-2	-	TRBJ1-6	-	CASSFGGNNSPLHF	TGTGCCAGCAGCTTCGGCGGGAATAATTCACCCCTCCACTTT
TRBV7-6	-	TRBJ1-4	TRBD1	CASSLFQGANEKLFF	TGTGCCAGCAGCTTATTTCAGGGGGCTAATGAAAAACTGTTTTTT
TRBV5-8	-	TRBJ2-5	-	CASSLGTDREETQYF	TGTGCCAGCAGCTTAGGGACCGACCGCGAGGAGACCCAGTACTTC
TRBV5-1	-	TRBJ2-5	TRBD1	CASSSKNQGQRPLETQYF	TGCGCCAGCAGCTCGAAAAACCAGGGACAGCGCCCGCTAGAGACCCAGTACTTC
TRBV5-1	once	TRBJ2-7	-	CASSLPGSEQYF	TGCGCCAGCAGCCTCCCGGGGAGCGAGCAGTACTTC
TRBV28	-	TRBJ1-4	-	CASSFGWGQINEKLFF	TGTGCCAGCAGTTTTGGGTGGGGTCAGATTAATGAAAAACTGTTTTTT
TRBV29-1	-	TRBJ2-7	-	CSVVQGIAYEQYF	TGCAGCGTTGTGCAGGGGATTGCCTACGAGCAGTACTTC
TRBV6-5	-	TRBJ1-2	TRBD1	CASSYFAGDRSGYTF	TGTGCCAGCAGTTACTTTGCGGGGGACAGGAGCGGCTACACCTTC
TRBV18	-	TRBJ2-1	TRBD2	CASSPLAGGNNEQFF	TGTGCCAGCTCACCATTAGCGGGGGGTAATAATGAGCAGTTCTTC
TRBV7-6	few	TRBJ1-2	TRBD1	CASSLDGTGGFYGYGYTF	TGTGCCAGCAGCTTAGATGGGACAGGGGGCTTCTATGGCTATGGCTACACCTTC
TRBV6-5	-	TRBJ1-5	-	CASRRGQGRWQPQHF	TGTGCCAGCAGGAGAGGGCAGGGACGGTGGCAGCCCCAGCATTTT
TRBV24-1	-	TRBJ2-2	-	CATSEFGGELFF	TGTGCCACCAGTGAATTCGGCGGGGAGCTGTTTTTT
TRBV28	-	TRBJ1-2	-	CATTGGNGFYYGYTF	TGTGCGACCACGGGGGGGAACGGCTTTTACTATGGCTACACCTTC
TRBV7-2	-	TRBJ1-4	-	CASSLSLGGKLFF	TGTGCCAGCAGCTTAAGCTTGGGCGGTAAACTGTTTTTT
TRBV11-2	-	TRBJ1-3	-	CASSLGQWSSGNTIYF	TGTGCCAGCAGCTTGGGACAATGGAGCTCTGGAAACACCATATATTTT
TRBV5-6	-	TRBJ2-3	-	CASSRYGTDTQYF	TGTGCCAGCAGCCGGTACGGGACAGATACGCAGTATTTT
TRBV5-6	once	TRBJ1-2	-	CASSSGESYGYTF	TGTGCCAGCAGTTCTGGGGAATCCTATGGCTACACCTTC
TRBV19	few	TRBJ1-2	-	CASSKTGGTGYTF	TGTGCCAGTAGTAAGACGGGGGGGACCGGCTACACCTTC
TRBV5-6	-	TRBJ1-2	-	CASSFLGADSRYGYTF	TGTGCCAGCAGCTTTTTGGGAGCTGACAGTCGCTATGGCTACACCTTC
TRBV6-5	-	TRBJ1-3	-	CATGNRRSSGNTIYF	TGTGCCACCGGTAACAGGCGGAGCTCTGGAAACACCATATATTTT
TRBV6-2/TRBV6-3	-	TRBJ2-3	TRBD2	CASSYGLAGALDSTDTQYF	TGTGCCAGCAGTTACGGGCTAGCGGGGGCCCTGGATAGCACAGATACGCAGTATTTT
TRBV6-1	-	TRBJ2-7	-	CASSEAVGEQYF	TGTGCCAGCAGTGAAGCGGTGGGGGAGCAGTACTTC
TRBV27	few	TRBJ2-7	-	CASCSSSYEQYF	TGTGCCAGCTGTTCAAGCTCCTACGAGCAGTACTTC
TRBV6-2/TRBV6-3	-	TRBJ1-5	-	CASSYAERDDNQPQHF	TGTGCCAGCAGTTACGCCGAACGGGACGACAATCAGCCCCAGCATTTT
TRBV4-3	-	TRBJ1-3	-	CASSQNTAGNTIYF	TGCGCCAGCAGCCAGAATACAGCTGGAAACACCATATATTTT
TRBV10-3	-	TRBJ1-5	-	CAISGGDGGNQPQHF	TGTGCCATCAGTGGGGGGGACGGCGGCAATCAGCCCCAGCATTTT
TRBV3-1/TRBV3-2	-	TRBJ1-2	-	CASSQDLRGHYGYTF	TGTGCCAGCAGCCAAGATCTCAGGGGCCACTATGGCTACACCTTC
TRBV28	once	TRBJ2-3	-	CASRQLTDTQYF	TGTGCCAGCAGGCAGCTCACAGATACGCAGTATTTT
TRBV3-1/TRBV3-2	once	TRBJ2-3	TRBD2	CASSQDYWRGSTDTQYF	TGTGCCAGCAGCCAAGATTATTGGCGGGGGAGCACAGATACGCAGTATTTT
TRBV29-1	-	TRBJ1-4	-	CSAAKGNEKLFF	TGCAGCGCCGCAAAGGGTAATGAAAAACTGTTTTTT
TRBV10-3	-	TRBJ1-1	TRBD1	CAISGQGRNTEAFF	TGTGCCATCAGTGGACAGGGGAGGAACACTGAAGCTTTCTTT
TRBV3-1/TRBV3-2	-	TRBJ1-2	-	CASSQSEGFGYTF	TGTGCCAGCAGCCAGTCGGAGGGTTTTGGCTACACCTTC
TRBV4-2	-	TRBJ2-4	-	CASSQGGGQLAKNIQYF	TGTGCCAGCAGCCAAGGGGGAGGACAGTTAGCCAAAAACATTCAGTACTTC
TRBV25-1	-	TRBJ1-6	-	CASSDRKNNSPLHF	TGTGCCAGCAGCGACAGAAAAAACAATTCACCCCTCCACTTT
TRBV6-5	-	TRBJ1-5	-	CASRPDGGINQPQHF	TGTGCCAGCAGACCAGACGGGGGGATCAATCAGCCCCAGCATTTT
TRBV5-1	-	TRBJ2-1	-	CASSLIQAHEQFF	TGCGCCAGCAGCTTAATCCAGGCCCATGAGCAGTTCTTC
TRBV7-9	-	TRBJ1-2	-	CASSIQGDGYTF	TGTGCCAGCAGCATACAAGGGGATGGCTACACCTTC
TRBV5-1	-	TRBJ2-3	-	CASSFGSTDTQYF	TGCGCCAGCAGCTTTGGGAGTACAGATACGCAGTATTTT
TRBV7-2	-	TRBJ2-7	-	CASSLGRKQYF	TGTGCCAGCAGCTTAGGGAGGAAGCAGTACTTC
TRBV28	-	TRBJ1-4	-	CASSWTDEKLFF	TGTGCCAGCAGTTGGACAGATGAAAAACTGTTTTTT
TRBV9	-	TRBJ1-2	-	CASSYPGEVISLTF	TGTGCCAGCAGCTACCCGGGAGAGGTAATTAGTCTCACCTTC
TRBV5-6	-	TRBJ2-7	TRBD1	CASSPGTERYEQYF	TGTGCCAGCAGCCCGGGGACAGAGCGCTACGAGCAGTACTTC
TRBV6-2/TRBV6-3	-	TRBJ1-2	TRBD1	CASSSPGQGEYGYTF	TGTGCCAGCAGTTCCCCGGGACAGGGGGAGTATGGCTACACCTTC
TRBV7-8	few	TRBJ1-4	TRBD1	CASSLYRGQKLFF	TGTGCCAGCAGCTTATACAGGGGTCAAAAACTGTTTTTT
TRBV27	-	TRBJ2-1	TRBD2	CASSPPGGHHNEQFF	TGTGCCAGCAGTCCGCCGGGGGGGCACCACAATGAGCAGTTCTTC
TRBV5-6	-	TRBJ2-1	-	CASSLGTPLNEQFF	TGTGCCAGCAGCTTGGGGACCCCCCTCAATGAGCAGTTCTTC
TRBV27	few	TRBJ1-6	-	CASSLSAFNSPLHF	TGTGCCAGCAGTTTATCGGCATTCAATTCACCCCTCCACTTT